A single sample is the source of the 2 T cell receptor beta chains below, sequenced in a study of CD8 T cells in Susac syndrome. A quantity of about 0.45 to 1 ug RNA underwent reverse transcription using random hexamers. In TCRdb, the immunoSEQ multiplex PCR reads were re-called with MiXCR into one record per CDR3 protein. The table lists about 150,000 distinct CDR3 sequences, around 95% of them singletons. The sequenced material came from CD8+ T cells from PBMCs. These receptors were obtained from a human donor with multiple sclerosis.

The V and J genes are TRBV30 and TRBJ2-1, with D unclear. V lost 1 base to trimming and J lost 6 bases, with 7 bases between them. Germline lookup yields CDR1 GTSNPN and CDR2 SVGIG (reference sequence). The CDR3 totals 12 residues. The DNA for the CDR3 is TGTGCCTGGAGTGATTTCGGCAATGAGCAGTTCTTC. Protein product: CAWSDFGNEQFF.

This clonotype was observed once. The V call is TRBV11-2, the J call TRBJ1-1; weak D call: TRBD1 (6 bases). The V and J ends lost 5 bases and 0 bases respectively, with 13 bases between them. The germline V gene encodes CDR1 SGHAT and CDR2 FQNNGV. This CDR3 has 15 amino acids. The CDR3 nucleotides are TGTGCCAGCAGCCCCGACAGGTACTTGAACACTGAAGCTTTCTTT. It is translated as CASSPDRYLNTEAFF. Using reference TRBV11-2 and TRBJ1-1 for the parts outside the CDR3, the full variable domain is EAGVAQSPRYKIIEKRQSVAFWCNPISGHATLYWYQQILGQGPKLLIQFQNNGVVDDSQLPKDRFSAERLKGVDSTLKIQPAKLEDSAVYLCASSPDRYLNTEAFFGQGTRLTVV.